This T cell receptor beta chain was sequenced during a study of blood T cell repertoires in COVID-19. Study-level background: Samples of COVID-19 (acute and convalescent) were obtained from the United States, Italy and Spain. From T cells, B-cell-depleted T cells, or PBMCs came the material, which was cDNA or gDNA.

In the original workflow: It was from reference gene primer amplification that nucleated cell counts were estimated. The method was immunoSEQ multiplex PCR; TCRdb's version includes in-frame clones alone and lacks a portion of them. Clone size and the V and J calls come from that table; the DNA yielded D and trimming. The repertoire holds about 50,000 clones, with approximately 86% as singletons. This CDR3 has 16 residues. Trimming cost V 3 bases and J 0 bases; bases outside gene matches: 5. Per germline, CDR1 MDHEN and CDR2 SYDVKM. The chain recombines TRBV28 with TRBJ1-3, with 7 bases that match TRBD1. The TCR originated in a man aged 40-50 years with active COVID-19. Sequencing used peripheral blood. The CDR3 nucleotides are TGTGCCAGCAGTTTCTCGGACAGGAGCTCTGGAAACACCATATATTTT. Translation gives CASSFSDRSSGNTIYF.